At least ten counts were recorded for the clone carrying this T cell receptor beta chain. Treatment here: approximately 18 received Ad26.COV2.S at low or high dose, single or two shots; roughly 5 received placebo; per-sample allocation not given. Following the first vaccine or placebo injection, samples were taken on day 63. The entry originates in a study of Ad26.COV2.S vaccination and SARS-CoV-2 variants. Trimming at V came to 10 bases and at J to 4 bases, leaving 2 bases not matched to a gene. Germline V lookup: CDR1 ENHRY, CDR2 SYGVKD. The CDR3 spans 12 residues. Profiled with immunoSEQ multiplex PCR; TCRdb holds only in-frame clones, not every one. Counted here are approximately 400,000 clones, 83% occurring once; the ten biggest clones make up around 7.4%.

The TCR sequence derives from a person between 18 and 59 years old who received the Ad26.COV2.S COVID-19 vaccine or a placebo. The sample was peripheral blood, taken in a trial of Ad26.COV2.S vaccine versus placebo. This sequence joins TRBV10-3 and TRBJ2-3; 10 positions agree with TRBD1. CDR3 nucleotides: TGTGCCACCGGACAGGGGGCAGATACGCAGTATTTT. Translating gives CATGQGADTQYF.